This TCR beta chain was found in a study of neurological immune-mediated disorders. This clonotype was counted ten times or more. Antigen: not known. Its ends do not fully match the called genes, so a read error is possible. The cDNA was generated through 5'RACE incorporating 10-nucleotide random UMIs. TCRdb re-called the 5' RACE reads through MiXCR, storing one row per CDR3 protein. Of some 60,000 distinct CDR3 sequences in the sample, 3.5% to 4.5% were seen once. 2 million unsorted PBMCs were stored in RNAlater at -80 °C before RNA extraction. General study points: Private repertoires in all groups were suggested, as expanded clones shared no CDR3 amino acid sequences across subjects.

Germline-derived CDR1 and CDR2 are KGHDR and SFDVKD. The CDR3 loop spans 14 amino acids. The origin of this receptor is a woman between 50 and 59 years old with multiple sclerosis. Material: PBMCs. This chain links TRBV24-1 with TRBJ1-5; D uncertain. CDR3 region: CATSDPVGDQPQNF. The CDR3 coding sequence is TGTGCCACCAGTGATCCGGTTGGGGATCAGCCCCAGAATTTT.